This entry concerns a single T cell receptor beta chain. The antigen remains undetermined. The data were taken from a study of T cell responses to AZD1222 COVID-19 vaccine. Study conclusions and caveats: Mapped onto spike, vaccine-associated CD4 TCRs spanned it and were dominant at 160-218 and 743-854. The donor cohort was predominantly white British with a female majority, and clonal diversity may have been underestimated. Unmutated variant regions are reportedly the target of nearly half of TCRs that are spike-specific.

Measured with immunoSEQ multiplex PCR; TCRdb has only the in-frame clones, and not every one. The repertoire holds more than 85,000 clones, with 85% to 95% as singletons. Sequenced here: peripheral blood, sampled on day 0 of AZD1222 vaccination. This clonotype was sampled from an adult in good health.

CDR3 DNA: TGTGCCAGCAGCTCGGGCCATGGTGGGGGCTACACCTTC. It specifies CASSSGHGGGYTF. The chain carries TRBV7-2 and TRBJ1-2; D unclear. Germline CDR1 reads SGHTA; CDR2 reads FQGNSA. The germline V and J ends were trimmed by 4 bases and 8 bases, with 14 bases remaining between them. This CDR3 comprises 13 residues.